This T cell receptor (beta chain) was retrieved from a study of shared clonotypes between healthy human individuals. TCRdb keeps only in-frame clones here, not all; method: immunoSEQ multiplex PCR. The data hold about 2.1 million clones, with approximately 92% observed a single time. Cells designated naive CD8 were CD45RO-negative and were positively selected for CCR7, with terminally differentiated effector memory CD45RA+ cells excluded. The donor population consisted of healthy HIV-negative adults with no recent acute infections or vaccinations. The TCR comes from a man aged 18-30 years in good health. Some clones in this sample may be carry-over from other donors' samples. The sequenced sample was naive CD8+ T cells from PBMCs.

The CDR3 loop reads CATFERNTEAFF. CDR3 DNA sequence: TGTGCCACTTTTGAACGGAACACTGAAGCTTTCTTT. This chain links TRBV2 with TRBJ1-1; D is uncertain. Trimming took off 10 bases at V and 1 base at J, with 10 bases between the two ends. There are 12 residues in the CDR3. Germline CDR1 is SNHLY and CDR2 is FYNNEI.